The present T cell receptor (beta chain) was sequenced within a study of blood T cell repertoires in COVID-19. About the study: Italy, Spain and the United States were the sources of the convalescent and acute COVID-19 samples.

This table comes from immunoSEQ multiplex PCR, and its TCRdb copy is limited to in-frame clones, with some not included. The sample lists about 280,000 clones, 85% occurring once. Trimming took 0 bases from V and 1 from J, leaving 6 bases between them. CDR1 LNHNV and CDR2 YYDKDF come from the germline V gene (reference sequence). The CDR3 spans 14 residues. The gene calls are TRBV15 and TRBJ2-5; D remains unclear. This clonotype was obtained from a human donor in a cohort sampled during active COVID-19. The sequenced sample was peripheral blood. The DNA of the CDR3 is TGTGCCACCAGCAGAGATCGGTCCCAAGAGACCCAGTACTTC. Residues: CATSRDRSQETQYF.